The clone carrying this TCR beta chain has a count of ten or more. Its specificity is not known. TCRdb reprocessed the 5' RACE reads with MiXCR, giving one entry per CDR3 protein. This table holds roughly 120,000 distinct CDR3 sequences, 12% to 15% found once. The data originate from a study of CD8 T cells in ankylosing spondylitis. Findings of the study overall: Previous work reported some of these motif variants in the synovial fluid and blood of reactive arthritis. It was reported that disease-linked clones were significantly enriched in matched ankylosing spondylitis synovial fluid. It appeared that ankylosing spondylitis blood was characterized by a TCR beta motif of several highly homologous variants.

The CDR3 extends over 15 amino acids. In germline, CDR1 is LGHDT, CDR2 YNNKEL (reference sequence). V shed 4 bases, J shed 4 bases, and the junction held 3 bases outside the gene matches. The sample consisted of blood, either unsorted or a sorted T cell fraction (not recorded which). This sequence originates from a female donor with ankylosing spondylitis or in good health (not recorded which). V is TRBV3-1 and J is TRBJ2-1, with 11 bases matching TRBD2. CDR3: CASSRLAGTYNEQFF. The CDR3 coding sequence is TGTGCCAGCAGCCGACTAGCGGGGACTTACAATGAGCAGTTCTTC.